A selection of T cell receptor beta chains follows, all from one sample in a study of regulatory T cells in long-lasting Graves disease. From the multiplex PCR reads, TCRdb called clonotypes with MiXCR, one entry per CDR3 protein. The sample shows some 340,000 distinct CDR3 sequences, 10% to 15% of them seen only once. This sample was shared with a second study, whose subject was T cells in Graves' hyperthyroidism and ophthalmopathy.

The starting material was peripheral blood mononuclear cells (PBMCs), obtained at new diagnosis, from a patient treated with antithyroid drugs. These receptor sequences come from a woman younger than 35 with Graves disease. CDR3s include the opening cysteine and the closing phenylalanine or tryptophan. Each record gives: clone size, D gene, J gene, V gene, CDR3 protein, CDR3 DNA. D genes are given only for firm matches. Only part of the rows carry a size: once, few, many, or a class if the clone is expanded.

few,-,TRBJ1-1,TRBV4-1,CASSRAEYTEAFF,TGCGCCAGCAGCCGGGCAGAGTACACTGAAGCTTTCTTT
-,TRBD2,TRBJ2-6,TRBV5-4,CASNPSGPASGANVLTF,TGTGCCAGCAACCCTAGCGGTCCTGCCTCTGGGGCCAACGTCCTGACTTTC
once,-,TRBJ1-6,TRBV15,CATSRVAQGGSPLHF,TGTGCCACCAGCAGAGTGGCTCAGGGAGGTTCACCCCTCCACTTT
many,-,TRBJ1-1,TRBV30,CAWSQQVLSEAFF,TGTGCCTGGAGTCAACAGGTTTTGTCTGAAGCTTTCTTT
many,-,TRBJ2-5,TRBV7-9,CASSSRTDIEGYF,TGTGCCAGCAGCTCCAGGACGGACATCGAGGGATACTTC
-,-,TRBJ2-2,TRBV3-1,CASSPRARNTGELFF,TGTGCCAGCAGCCCAAGAGCCAGGAACACCGGGGAGCTGTTTTTT
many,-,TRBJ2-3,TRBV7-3,CASSLGSTGSRTDTQYF,TGTGCCAGCAGCTTAGGGTCTACAGGCTCCCGCACAGATACGCAGTATTTT
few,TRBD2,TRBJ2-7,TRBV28,CASSLVASGSSYEQYF,TGTGCCAGCAGTCTCGTTGCTAGCGGGAGCTCCTACGAGCAGTACTTC
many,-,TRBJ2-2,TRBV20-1,CSAEWGTNTGELFF,TGCAGTGCAGAATGGGGGACGAACACCGGGGAGCTGTTTTTT
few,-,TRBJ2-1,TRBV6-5,CASSSGALEVYEQFF,TGTGCCAGCAGTTCCGGGGCCCTCGAGGTCTATGAGCAGTTCTTC
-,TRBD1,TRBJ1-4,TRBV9,CASSVDPGQGDEKLFF,TGTGCCAGCAGCGTAGACCCCGGGCAGGGGGATGAAAAACTGTTTTTT
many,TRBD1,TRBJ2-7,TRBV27,CASSFRRGLYEQYF,TGTGCCAGCAGTTTCCGCAGGGGGCTTTACGAGCAGTACTTC
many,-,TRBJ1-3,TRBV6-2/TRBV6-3,CASTVSSGNTIYF,TGTGCCAGCACAGTATCCTCTGGAAACACCATATATTTT
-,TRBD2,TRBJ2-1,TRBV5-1,CASSLGPLAGGLDNEQFF,TGCGCCAGCAGCTTGGGCCCTCTAGCGGGAGGGCTCGACAATGAGCAGTTCTTC
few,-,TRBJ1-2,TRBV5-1,CASSLESGDGGGYTF,TGCGCCAGCAGCTTGGAGTCAGGGGACGGAGGGGGCTACACCTTC
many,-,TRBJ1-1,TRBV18,CASSPKDKGVGTEAFF,TGTGCCAGCTCACCAAAGGACAAGGGGGTCGGTACTGAAGCTTTCTTT
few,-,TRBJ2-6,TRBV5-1,CASSLNAGYSSGANVLTF,TGCGCCAGCAGCTTGAATGCAGGGTACTCGTCTGGGGCCAACGTCCTGACTTTC
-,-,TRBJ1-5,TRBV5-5,CASSLGPEAGNQPQHF,TGTGCCAGCAGCTTGGGGCCAGAAGCGGGGAATCAGCCCCAGCATTTT
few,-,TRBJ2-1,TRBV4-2,CASSPGTGSDQQQFF,TGTGCCAGCAGCCCGGGGACGGGGTCCGACCAACAGCAGTTCTTC
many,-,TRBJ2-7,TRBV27,CASSSGTNYEQYF,TGTGCCAGCAGTTCCGGGACAAACTACGAGCAGTACTTC
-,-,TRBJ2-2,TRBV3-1,CASSPKTGLSTGELFF,TGTGCCAGCAGCCCTAAGACAGGCCTAAGCACCGGGGAGCTGTTTTTT
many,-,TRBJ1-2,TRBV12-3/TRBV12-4,CASSYPGPIYGYTF,TGTGCCAGCAGTTACCCCGGACCGATCTATGGCTACACCTTC
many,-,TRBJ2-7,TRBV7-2,CASSFGRYYEQYF,TGTGCCAGCAGCTTTGGACGCTACTACGAGCAGTACTTC
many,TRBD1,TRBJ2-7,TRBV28,CASSHLLDRGPEQYF,TGTGCCAGCAGCCACCTATTGGACAGGGGGCCCGAGCAGTACTTC
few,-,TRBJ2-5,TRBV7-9,CASSPPWVLETQYF,TGTGCCAGCAGCCCCCCTTGGGTATTAGAGACCCAGTACTTC
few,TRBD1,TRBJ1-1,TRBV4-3,CASSQDSLDRGNTEAFF,TGCGCCAGCAGCCAAGATAGTTTGGACAGGGGTAACACTGAAGCTTTCTTT
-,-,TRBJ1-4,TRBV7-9,CASSILPFTGGNEKLFF,TGTGCCAGCAGCATACTCCCCTTTACAGGCGGAAATGAAAAACTGTTTTTT
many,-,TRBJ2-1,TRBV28,CASSSLAVNEQFF,TGTGCCAGCAGTTCCCTAGCAGTCAATGAGCAGTTCTTC
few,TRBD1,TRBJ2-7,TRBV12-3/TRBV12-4,CASSLRDRGDEQYF,TGTGCCAGCAGTTTAAGGGACAGAGGGGACGAGCAGTACTTC
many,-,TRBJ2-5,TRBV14,CASSQEDYQETQYF,TGTGCCAGCAGCCAAGAGGACTACCAAGAGACCCAGTACTTC
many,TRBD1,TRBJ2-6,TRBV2,CASSLTGAGANVLTF,TGTGCCAGCAGTCTGACAGGGGCTGGGGCCAACGTCCTGACTTTC
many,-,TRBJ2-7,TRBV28,CASSSPRQTSYEQYF,TGTGCCAGCAGTTCCCCCCGACAGACAAGCTACGAGCAGTACTTC
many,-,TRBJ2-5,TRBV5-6,CASSWGEQGPEETQYF,TGTGCCAGCAGCTGGGGCGAACAGGGACCGGAAGAGACCCAGTACTTC
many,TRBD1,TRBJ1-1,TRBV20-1,CSARGTGSDTEAFF,TGCAGTGCTAGGGGGACAGGGTCGGACACTGAAGCTTTCTTT
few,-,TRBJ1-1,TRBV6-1,CASKTGGNTEAFF,TGTGCCAGCAAAACCGGGGGGAACACTGAAGCTTTCTTT
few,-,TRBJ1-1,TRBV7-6,CASSPLIEPTTNTEAFF,TGTGCCAGCAGCCCACTTATCGAACCGACGACGAACACTGAAGCTTTCTTT
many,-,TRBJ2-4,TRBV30,CAWSQDGLQYF,TGTGCCTGGAGTCAGGACGGCCTGCAGTACTTC
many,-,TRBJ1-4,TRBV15,CATSRTPTATNEKLFF,TGTGCCACCAGCAGAACTCCGACAGCTACTAATGAAAAACTGTTTTTT
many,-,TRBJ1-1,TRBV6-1,CASSGQAFEAFF,TGTGCCAGCAGTGGACAGGCCTTTGAAGCTTTCTTT
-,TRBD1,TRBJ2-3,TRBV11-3,CASSPGTAFTDTQYF,TGTGCCAGCAGCCCAGGGACAGCATTCACAGATACGCAGTATTTT
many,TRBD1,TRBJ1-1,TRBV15,CATSRGGTGRTEAFF,TGTGCCACCAGCAGAGGGGGGACAGGGAGAACTGAAGCTTTCTTT
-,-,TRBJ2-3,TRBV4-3,CASSQVWGGSDTQYF,TGCGCCAGCAGCCAAGTTTGGGGGGGCTCAGATACGCAGTATTTT
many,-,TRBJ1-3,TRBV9,CASSVDVGFGNTIYF,TGTGCCAGCAGCGTAGATGTGGGTTTTGGAAACACCATATATTTT
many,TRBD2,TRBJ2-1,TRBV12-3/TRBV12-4,CASRASGGGNEQFF,TGTGCCAGCAGGGCTAGCGGGGGGGGGAATGAGCAGTTCTTC
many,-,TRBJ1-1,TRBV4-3,CASSQDAYNTEAFF,TGCGCCAGCAGCCAAGACGCCTATAACACTGAAGCTTTCTTT
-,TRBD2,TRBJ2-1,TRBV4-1,CASSPGLAGASYNEQFF,TGCGCCAGCAGCCCCGGACTAGCGGGAGCGTCCTACAATGAGCAGTTCTTC
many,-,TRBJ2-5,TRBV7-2,CASSNTRGGWAVPRGTQYF,TGTGCCAGCAGTAACACAAGAGGGGGTTGGGCGGTCCCCAGGGGGACCCAGTACTTC
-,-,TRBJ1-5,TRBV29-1,CSVVVGNQPQHF,TGCAGCGTTGTGGTTGGGAATCAGCCCCAGCATTTT
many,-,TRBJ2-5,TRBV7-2,CASRDPRRETQYF,TGTGCCAGCAGAGATCCTCGGAGGGAGACCCAGTACTTC
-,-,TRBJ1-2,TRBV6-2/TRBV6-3,CASNTAAPYGYTF,TGTGCCAGCAATACGGCAGCCCCCTATGGCTACACCTTC
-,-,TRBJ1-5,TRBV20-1,CSARDWDKGVQPQHF,TGCAGTGCTAGAGACTGGGACAAAGGGGTTCAGCCCCAGCATTTT